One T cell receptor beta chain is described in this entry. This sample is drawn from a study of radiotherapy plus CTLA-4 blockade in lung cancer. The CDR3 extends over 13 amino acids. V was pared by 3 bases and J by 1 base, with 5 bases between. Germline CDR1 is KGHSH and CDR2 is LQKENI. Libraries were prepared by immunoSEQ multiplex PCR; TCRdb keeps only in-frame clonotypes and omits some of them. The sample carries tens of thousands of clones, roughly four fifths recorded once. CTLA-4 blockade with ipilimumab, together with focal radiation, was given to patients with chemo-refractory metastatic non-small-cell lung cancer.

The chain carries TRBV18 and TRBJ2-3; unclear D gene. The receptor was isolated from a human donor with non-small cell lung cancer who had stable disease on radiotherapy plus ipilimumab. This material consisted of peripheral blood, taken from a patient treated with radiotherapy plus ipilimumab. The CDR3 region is CASSPQGTDTQYF. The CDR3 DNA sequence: TGTGCCAGCTCACCGCAGGGCACAGATACGCAGTATTTT.